These T cell receptor beta chains were read from a single sample in a study of blood T cell repertoires in COVID-19. Clones were read by immunoSEQ multiplex PCR, and TCRdb kept only the in-frame ones, dropping some. Found here are 250,000 to 300,000 clones, about 86% of them singletons; the top ten hold under 3%. Specimen: peripheral blood. Receptor source: a woman aged 55-70 years with active or convalescent COVID-19. Each CDR3 is given with its conserved first and last residue. A D gene is named only where the DNA matches it firmly.

CDR3aa: CASATPGTYNEQFF; j_gene: TRBJ2-1; d_gene: NA; v_gene: TRBV5-4
CDR3aa: CASSPTSGQGSYEQYF; j_gene: TRBJ2-7; d_gene: TRBD1; v_gene: TRBV7-3
CDR3aa: CASSQVWRGPQETQYF; j_gene: TRBJ2-5; d_gene: NA; v_gene: TRBV14
CDR3aa: CASSLGRTGVYSNYGYTF; j_gene: TRBJ1-2; d_gene: TRBD1; v_gene: TRBV5-1
CDR3aa: CASSLLGPDYGYTF; j_gene: TRBJ1-2; d_gene: NA; v_gene: TRBV27
CDR3aa: CASSTAETNYGYTF; j_gene: TRBJ1-2; d_gene: NA; v_gene: TRBV18
CDR3aa: CASARWQGTGELFF; j_gene: TRBJ2-2; d_gene: NA; v_gene: TRBV27
CDR3aa: CASTFLPGTEGEQFF; j_gene: TRBJ2-1; d_gene: TRBD1; v_gene: TRBV7-2
CDR3aa: CASSASPTGSTEAFF; j_gene: TRBJ1-1; d_gene: TRBD1; v_gene: TRBV11-3
CDR3aa: CASSLAAGAYGYTF; j_gene: TRBJ1-2; d_gene: NA; v_gene: TRBV7-9
CDR3aa: CATSHLRGYPSYEQYF; j_gene: TRBJ2-7; d_gene: NA; v_gene: TRBV15
CDR3aa: CASSIVSSNYGYTF; j_gene: TRBJ1-2; d_gene: NA; v_gene: TRBV19
CDR3aa: CAISESGGPANQETQYF; j_gene: TRBJ2-5; d_gene: NA; v_gene: TRBV10-3
CDR3aa: CASSGRTGGRGQPQHF; j_gene: TRBJ1-5; d_gene: TRBD1; v_gene: TRBV6-1
CDR3aa: CASSLDSSGGNTIYF; j_gene: TRBJ1-3; d_gene: NA; v_gene: TRBV5-1
CDR3aa: CASSIDLTAEAFF; j_gene: TRBJ1-1; d_gene: NA; v_gene: TRBV19
CDR3aa: CASSVMTGNNEQFF; j_gene: TRBJ2-1; d_gene: NA; v_gene: TRBV5-5
CDR3aa: CASSFDTPYEQYF; j_gene: TRBJ2-7; d_gene: NA; v_gene: TRBV19
CDR3aa: CASSQESWAGVRQPQHF; j_gene: TRBJ1-5; d_gene: NA; v_gene: TRBV27
CDR3aa: CASSQDPGTGGAHGYTF; j_gene: TRBJ1-2; d_gene: TRBD1; v_gene: TRBV4-3
CDR3aa: CASSLVGVSSVF; j_gene: TRBJ1-4; d_gene: NA; v_gene: TRBV12-3/TRBV12-4
CDR3aa: CASSLVRSGNTIYF; j_gene: TRBJ1-3; d_gene: NA; v_gene: TRBV5-8
CDR3aa: CASGSGLGDNEQFF; j_gene: TRBJ2-1; d_gene: TRBD2; v_gene: TRBV2